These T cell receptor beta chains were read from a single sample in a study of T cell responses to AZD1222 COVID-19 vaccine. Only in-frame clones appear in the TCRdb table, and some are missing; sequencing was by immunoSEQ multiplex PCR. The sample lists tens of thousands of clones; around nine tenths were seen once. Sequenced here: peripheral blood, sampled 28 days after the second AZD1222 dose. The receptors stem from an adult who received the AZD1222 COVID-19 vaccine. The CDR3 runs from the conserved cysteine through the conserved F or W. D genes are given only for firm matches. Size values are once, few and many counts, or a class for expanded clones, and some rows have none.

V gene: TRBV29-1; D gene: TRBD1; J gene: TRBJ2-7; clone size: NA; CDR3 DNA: TGCAGCGTTGATAAGGCAGGGGGAAACGAGCAGTACTTC; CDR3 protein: CSVDKAGGNEQYF
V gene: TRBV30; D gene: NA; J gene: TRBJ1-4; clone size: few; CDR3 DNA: TGTGCCTGGAGCCTAAAGGGACACGGGAATGAAAAACTGTTTTTT; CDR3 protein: CAWSLKGHGNEKLFF
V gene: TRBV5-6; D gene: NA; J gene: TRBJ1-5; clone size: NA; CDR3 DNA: TGTGCCAGCAGCTTCCGGACGTTTAATAGCAATCAGCCCCAGCATTTT; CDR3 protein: CASSFRTFNSNQPQHF
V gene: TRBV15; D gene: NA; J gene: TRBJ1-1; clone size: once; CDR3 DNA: TGTGCCACCAGCAAACAGGCAACCATGAACACTGAAGCTTTCTTT; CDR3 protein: CATSKQATMNTEAFF
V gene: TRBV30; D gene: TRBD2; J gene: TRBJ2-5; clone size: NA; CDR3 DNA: TGTGCCTGGAGTGACGGACTAGCGGGGGGGGGTCAAGAGACCCAGTACTTC; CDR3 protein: CAWSDGLAGGGQETQYF
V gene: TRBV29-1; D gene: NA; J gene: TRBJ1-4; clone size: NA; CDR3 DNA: TGCAGCGTTGAACCCCTAACTAATGAAAAACTGTTTTTT; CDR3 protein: CSVEPLTNEKLFF
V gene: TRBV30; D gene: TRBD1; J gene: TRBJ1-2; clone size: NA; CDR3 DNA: TGTGCCTGGAGGCGGACAGGAAATGGCTACACCTTC; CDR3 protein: CAWRRTGNGYTF
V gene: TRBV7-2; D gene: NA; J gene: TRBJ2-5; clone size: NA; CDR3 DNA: TGTGCCAGCAGCTTGGGGTCTTTGTCAGAGACCCAGTACTTC; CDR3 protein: CASSLGSLSETQYF
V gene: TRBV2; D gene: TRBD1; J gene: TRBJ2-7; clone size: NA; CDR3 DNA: TGTGCCAGCAGCGCGGGACAGGGGTCTGGGCAGTACTTC; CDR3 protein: CASSAGQGSGQYF
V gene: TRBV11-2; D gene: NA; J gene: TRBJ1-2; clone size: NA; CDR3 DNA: TGTGCCAGCAGCCCCGGGGGGGGGAACTATGGCTACACCTTC; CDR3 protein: CASSPGGGNYGYTF